This T cell receptor beta chain was documented in a study of blood T cells in healthy people across ages. Study-wide points: Per million T cells, TCR beta diversity dropped about linearly as age rose.

Alongside a J-beta primer mix, a sample-barcoded 5' primer served in a second PCR lasting roughly 7 to 11 cycles. Any given sample supplied a minimum of 2.5 million CDR3-containing paired-end reads. MiXCR was run by TCRdb on the 5' RACE reads, yielding one entry per CDR3 protein. This table has about 930,000 distinct CDR3 sequences, 25% to 35% appearing once. Comment on this clonotype: No antigen is known for it. Just one base apart from a much larger clone, this may be a read error.

Germline V gives CDR1 MGHRA, CDR2 YSYEKL. This CDR3 is 16 amino acids long. Per sample, no less than 5 micrograms of total RNA were extracted. A further study also used this sample, focusing on T cells of mothers and their children. That source reports: In this cohort, donors were three healthy Caucasian mothers plus their six children.

The sequence was collected from a woman between 40 and 50 years old in good health. The sequenced material came from blood. The genes are TRBV4-1 and TRBJ2-7; 9 positions agree with TRBD2. The CDR3 loop is CACSLSPGGGAYEQYF. CDR3 coding DNA: TGCGCCTGCAGCCTTTCTCCTGGCGGGGGGGCATACGAGCAGTACTTC.